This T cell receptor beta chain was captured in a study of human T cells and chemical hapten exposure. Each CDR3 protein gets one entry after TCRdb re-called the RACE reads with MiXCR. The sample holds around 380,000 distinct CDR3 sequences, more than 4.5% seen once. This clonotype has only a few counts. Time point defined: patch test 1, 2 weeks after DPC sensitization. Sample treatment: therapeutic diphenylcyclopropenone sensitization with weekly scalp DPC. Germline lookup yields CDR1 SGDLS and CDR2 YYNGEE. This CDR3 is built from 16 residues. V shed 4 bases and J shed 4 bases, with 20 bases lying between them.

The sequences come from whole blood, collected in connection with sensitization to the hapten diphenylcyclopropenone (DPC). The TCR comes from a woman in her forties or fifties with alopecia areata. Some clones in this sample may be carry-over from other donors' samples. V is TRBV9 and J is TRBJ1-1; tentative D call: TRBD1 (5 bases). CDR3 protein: CASSPPGGGSSTEAFF. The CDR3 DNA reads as TGTGCCAGCAGCCCCCCCGGTGGGGGTAGTAGCACTGAAGCTTTCTTT.